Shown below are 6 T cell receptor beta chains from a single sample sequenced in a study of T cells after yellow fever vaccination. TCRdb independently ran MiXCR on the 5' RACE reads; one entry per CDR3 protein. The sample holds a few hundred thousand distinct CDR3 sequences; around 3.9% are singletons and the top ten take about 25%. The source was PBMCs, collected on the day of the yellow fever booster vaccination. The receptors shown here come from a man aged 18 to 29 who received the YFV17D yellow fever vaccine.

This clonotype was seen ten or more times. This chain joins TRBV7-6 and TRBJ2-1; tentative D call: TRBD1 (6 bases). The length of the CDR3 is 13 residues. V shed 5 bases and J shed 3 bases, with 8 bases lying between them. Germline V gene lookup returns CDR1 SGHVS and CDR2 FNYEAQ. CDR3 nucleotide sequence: TGTGCCAGCAGCGACAGGTTCTACAATGAGCAGTTCTTC. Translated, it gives CASSDRFYNEQFF.

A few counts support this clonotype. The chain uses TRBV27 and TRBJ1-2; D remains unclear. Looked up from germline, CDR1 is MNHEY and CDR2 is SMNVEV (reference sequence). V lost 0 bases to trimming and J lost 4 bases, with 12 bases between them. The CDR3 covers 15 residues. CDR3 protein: CASSLSYPASYGYTF. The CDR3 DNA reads TGTGCCAGCAGTTTATCTTACCCGGCTTCCTATGGCTACACCTTC.

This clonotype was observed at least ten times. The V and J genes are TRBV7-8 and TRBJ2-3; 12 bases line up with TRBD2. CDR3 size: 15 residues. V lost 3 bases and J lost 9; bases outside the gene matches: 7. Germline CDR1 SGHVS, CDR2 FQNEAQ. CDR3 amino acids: CASSLGLAGVDTQYF. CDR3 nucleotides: TGTGCCAGCAGCTTGGGACTAGCGGGCGTTGACACGCAGTATTTT.

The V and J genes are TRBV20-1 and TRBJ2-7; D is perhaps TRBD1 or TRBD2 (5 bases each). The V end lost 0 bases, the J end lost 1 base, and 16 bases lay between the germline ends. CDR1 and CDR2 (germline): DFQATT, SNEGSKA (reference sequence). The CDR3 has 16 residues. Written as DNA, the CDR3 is TGCAGTGCTAGAGATTCACTAGGGACGGAGTCCTACGAGCAGTACTTC. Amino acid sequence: CSARDSLGTESYEQYF.

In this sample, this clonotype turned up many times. The CDR3 nucleotides are TGTGCCAGCAGCTTACTCGGAACAGGGGGAGGAGAGACCCAGTACTTC. Amino acid sequence: CASSLLGTGGGETQYF. The V and J genes are TRBV11-2 and TRBJ2-5, with 8 bases lining up with TRBD1. After removal of 2 bases from V and 4 bases from J, the junction contained 9 bases not matched to a gene. Germline V gives CDR1 SGHAT, CDR2 FQNNGV. The CDR3 covers 16 residues.

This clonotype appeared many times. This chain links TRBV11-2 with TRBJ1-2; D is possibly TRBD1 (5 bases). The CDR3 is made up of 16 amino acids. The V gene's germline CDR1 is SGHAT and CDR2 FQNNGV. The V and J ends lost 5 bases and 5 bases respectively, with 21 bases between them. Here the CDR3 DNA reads TGTGCCAGCAGCAGTATCAGGGAATCCCACATTTATGGCTACACCTTC. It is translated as CASSSIRESHIYGYTF.